The 13 T cell receptor beta chains reported below all come from one sample, sequenced in a study of low-dose radiotherapy and immunotherapy resistance in tumors (dated by TCRdb to between 2021 and 2024). First-strand cDNA was synthesized with Superscript III and a set of TRAV- and TRBV-specific primers, covering both TCRalpha and TCRbeta chains. TCRs were amplified for about 20 PCR cycles with Phusion, using a constant-region primer paired with the adapter attached to the V primers. Starting from the raw public reads, TCRdb applied fastp trimming at Q25, assembled clones with MiXCR and retained in-frame beta chains. CDR3 protein sequences are deduplicated, and each keeps its most common genes and DNA. The sample table contains roughly 17,000 distinct CDR3 sequences; only one count was recorded for 70% of them. The top ten constitute 5.5% to 6% of the sample. The receptors here all came from a human donor with advanced metastatic prostate, ovarian, gallbladder or colorectal cancer (not recorded which). This table probably holds off-target reads from a library built for another chain.

The V call is TRBV5-1, the J call TRBJ2-2, with 15 bases lining up with TRBD2. CDR3 length: 16 amino acids. Germline trimming cut 4 bases from V and 7 bases from J; bases unmatched to any gene: 5. Germline loops: CDR1 SGHRS, CDR2 YFSETQ. This CDR3 reads CASSRGLAGGIGELFF. In DNA, the CDR3 is TGCGCCAGCAGCCGGGGACTAGCGGGAGGTATCGGGGAGCTGTTTTTT.

This rearrangement joins TRBV18 to TRBJ2-7; possibly TRBD1 for D (6 bases). Germline-derived CDR1 and CDR2 are KGHSH and LQKENI. The CDR3 has 12 amino acids. V lost 3 bases and J lost 7, with 10 bases in between. This CDR3 is CASSPAGVEQYF. CDR3 DNA: TGTGCCAGCTCACCGGCAGGGGTGGAGCAGTACTTC.

The chain has TRBV28 and TRBJ2-7, with 10 bases identical to TRBD2. The CDR3 loop spans 16 amino acids. Looked up from germline, CDR1 is MDHEN and CDR2 is SYDVKM. The V gene end was trimmed by 3 bases and the J gene end by 4 bases; junction bases not matched to a gene: 9. CDR3 in amino acids: CASSLAPSGSVYEQYF. CDR3 nucleotides: TGTGCCAGCAGTTTGGCTCCTAGCGGGAGTGTATACGAGCAGTACTTC.

This clonotype was recorded a few times. This CDR3 is CASSRERGTDTQYF. In DNA form, the CDR3 reads TGTGCCAGCAGCCGCGAAAGGGGCACAGATACGCAGTATTTT. The chain joins TRBV3-1 to TRBJ2-3, with D unclear. Germline loops: CDR1 LGHDT, CDR2 YNNKEL (reference sequence). The CDR3 has 14 amino acids. V lost 4 bases and J 1 base, leaving 9 bases between the germline ends.

This clonotype has just a few counts. V and J are TRBV7-9 and TRBJ2-1; D call uncertain. The CDR3 loop spans 12 amino acids. V dropped 5 bases and J dropped 4 bases, with 6 bases sitting between them. The germline V gene has CDR1 SEHNR and CDR2 FQNEAQ (reference sequence). In DNA form, the CDR3 reads TGTGCCAGCAGCCCTGGATACAATGAGCAGTTCTTC. This sequence encodes CASSPGYNEQFF. The full variable domain, in which reference TRBV7-9 and TRBJ2-1 provide the parts outside the CDR3, is DTGVSQNPRHKITKRGQNVTFRCDPISEHNRLYWYRQTLGQGPEFLTYFQNEAQLEKSRLLSDRFSAERPKGSFSTLEIQRTEQGDSAMYLCASSPGYNEQFFGPGTRLTVL.

The J gene is TRBJ2-1, the V gene TRBV11-2, with 9 bases matching TRBD2. Per germline, CDR1 SGHAT and CDR2 FQNNGV. CDR3 length: 16 amino acids. V dropped 2 bases and J dropped 7; count of bases not matched to a gene: 9. The CDR3 sequence is CASSLRRGRAENEQFF. The CDR3 nucleotides read TGTGCCAGCAGCTTACGACGCGGGAGGGCCGAAAATGAGCAGTTCTTC.

Written as DNA, the CDR3 is TGCAGTGCTAGAGGTCGAGTCGAGAGGGCTAAGAGCTCCTACAATGAGCAGTTCTTC. Protein: CSARGRVERAKSSYNEQFF. The V gene is TRBV20-1, the J gene TRBJ2-1; perhaps TRBD2 as D (5 bases). Looked up from germline, CDR1 is DFQATT and CDR2 is SNEGSKA (reference sequence). CDR3 length equals 19 residues. The ends were cut back, 1 base at V and 0 bases at J, with 22 bases in the middle.

In DNA, the CDR3 is TGTGCCAGCAGCTTAGGGCTTGGGACAGTTGAAGCTTTCTTT. This gives the protein CASSLGLGTVEAFF. V is TRBV7-2 and J is TRBJ1-1; 7 bases are shared with TRBD1. This CDR3 spans 14 amino acids. Unmatched junction bases numbered 6, after V lost 1 base and J lost 7 bases. CDR1 SGHTA and CDR2 FQGNSA come from the germline V gene. The whole variable domain, filled in from reference TRBV7-2 and TRBJ1-1, reads GAGVSQSPSNKVTEKGKDVELRCDPISGHTALYWYRQSLGQGLEFLIYFQGNSAPDKSGLPSDRFSAERTGGSVSTLTIQRTQQEDSAVYLCASSLGLGTVEAFFGQGTRLTVV.

J is TRBJ1-1 and V is TRBV9, with 7 positions matching TRBD1. The CDR3 loop spans 14 amino acids. V lost 4 bases and J lost 0; bases outside the gene matches: 3. The germline CDR1 and CDR2 sequences are SGDLS and YYNGEE. CDR3: CASSWGTVNTEAFF. The DNA of the CDR3 is TGTGCCAGCAGCTGGGGGACAGTGAACACTGAAGCTTTCTTT. Looking up the rest from reference TRBV9 and TRBJ1-1 gives the full variable domain: DSGVTQTPKHLITATGQRVTLRCSPRSGDLSVYWYQQSLDQGLQFLIQYYNGEERAKGNILERFSAQQFPDLHSELNLSSLELGDSALYFCASSWGTVNTEAFFGQGTRLTVV.

The CDR3 sequence: CASSRVRSNTEAFF. For the CDR3, the DNA is TGTGCCAGCAGTAGGGTACGGTCGAACACTGAAGCTTTCTTT. The chain uses TRBV6-2 or TRBV6-3 and TRBJ1-1; no definite D call. Germline V gene sequence: CDR1 MNHEY, CDR2 SVGEGT. The V and J ends lost 5 bases and 1 base respectively, with 11 bases between them. This CDR3 is built from 14 residues.

This clonotype was detected only a few times. This CDR3 is CSVESWGDWAFF. Written as DNA, the CDR3 is TGCAGCGTTGAATCTTGGGGGGACTGGGCTTTCTTT. The V gene is TRBV29-1, the J gene TRBJ1-1, with a possible D match to TRBD1 (5 bases). V shed 2 bases and J shed 11 bases, with 15 bases lying between them. The CDR3 covers 12 residues. CDR1 is SQVTM, CDR2 ANQGSEA, per germline. The full variable domain, its missing parts supplied by reference TRBV29-1 and TRBJ1-1, is SAVISQKPSRDICQRGTSLTIQCQVDSQVTMMFWYRQQPGQSLTLIATANQGSEATYESGFVIDKFPISRPNLTFSTLTVSNMSPEDSSIYLCSVESWGDWAFFGQGTRLTVV.

The J gene is TRBJ2-1, the V gene TRBV24-1; D call uncertain. CDR3 length: 14 amino acids. The germline gives CDR1 KGHDR, CDR2 SFDVKD. Trimming removed 0 bases from V and 14 bases from J, with 16 bases in between. The CDR3 nucleotides read TGTGCCACCAGTGATTTGAGCATCCCTACCCCGGAGTTCTTC. Encoded protein: CATSDLSIPTPEFF.

J is TRBJ2-1 and V is TRBV5-1; tentatively, D is TRBD1 (6 bases). Germline loops: CDR1 SGHRS, CDR2 YFSETQ. The CDR3 is made up of 13 amino acids. The germline V and J ends were trimmed by 5 bases and 4 bases, with 10 bases remaining between them. The DNA for the CDR3 is TGCGCCAGCAGAGGACAGACATACAATGAGCAGTTCTTC. Translated, it gives CASRGQTYNEQFF.